This T cell receptor beta chain was profiled in a study of monozygotic twins with cystic fibrosis. The length of the CDR3 is 12 residues. With 8 bases removed from V and 1 base from J, the gap between germline ends came to 5 bases. Germline CDR1 SNHLY, CDR2 FYNNEI. TCRdb's table, derived via immunoSEQ multiplex PCR, lists solely in-frame clones and lacks some. Of about 16,000 clones in the sample, around 96% were seen once. The specimen was blood. This receptor was taken from a girl aged 2 to 10 with cystic fibrosis. This chain links TRBV2 with TRBJ2-2, with D uncertain. The CDR3 coding sequence is TGTGCCAGCGGTGGGAACACCGGGGAGCTGTTTTTT. Its protein is CASGGNTGELFF.